The 32 T cell receptor beta chains below all came from one sample that was sequenced in a study of T cell clones after liver transplantation. Using immunoSEQ multiplex PCR, the repertoire was profiled, and TCRdb retains in-frame clones only, with some absent. The table includes some 61,000 clones, under 85% detected once. The sample here was CD4+ T cells from blood, taken at the 22-month timepoint. Receptors were obtained from a human patient who received a liver transplant. Among the T cells, some may be from the graft donor.

This clone came up a few times. The chain recombines TRBV29-1 with TRBJ1-1, with TRBD1 as a possible D gene (6 bases). The V end was cut by 7 bases, the J end by 6 bases, with 18 bases between. The CDR3 totals 13 residues. Germline values: CDR1 SQVTM, CDR2 ANQGSEA. Here the CDR3 reads CSASAQGGAEAFF. DNA for the CDR3: TGCAGCGCTTCCGCTCAAGGGGGGGCTGAAGCTTTCTTT. Filled out from reference TRBV29-1 and TRBJ1-1, the complete variable domain reads SAVISQKPSRDICQRGTSLTIQCQVDSQVTMMFWYRQQPGQSLTLIATANQGSEATYESGFVIDKFPISRPNLTFSTLTVSNMSPEDSSIYLCSASAQGGAEAFFGQGTRLTVV.

This clone was detected ten times or more. Germline and junction disagree at one end, which may indicate a read error. The chain uses TRBV28 and TRBJ1-1; the D is unclear. This CDR3 region has 11 residues. The germline V gene encodes CDR1 MDHEN and CDR2 SYDVKM. Here the CDR3 DNA reads TGTGCCAGCAGAGAGAACAATGAAGCTTTCTTT. This codes for CASRENNEAFF.

This rearrangement joins TRBV7-9 to TRBJ1-4, with 7 bases fitting TRBD1. Germline V CDR1 and CDR2: SEHNR, FQNEAQ (reference sequence). The CDR3 covers 15 residues. J was trimmed by 5 bases and V by 3 bases; bases with no gene match: 6. The CDR3 bases are TGTGCCAGCAGCTTCGGACAGGATGAGAATGAAAAACTGTTTTTT. As protein: CASSFGQDENEKLFF.

V and J are TRBV2 and TRBJ1-3; D might be TRBD1 (6 bases). The V end lost 3 bases, the J end lost 0 bases, and 9 bases lay between the germline ends. Germline CDR1 and CDR2: SNHLY and FYNNEI. There are 15 residues in the CDR3. CDR3 bases: TGTGCCAGCAGTGAGATCAGGGGCTCTGGAAACACCATATATTTT. This sequence encodes CASSEIRGSGNTIYF.

J is TRBJ2-1 and V is TRBV5-6; D perhaps matches TRBD1 (5 bases). V was pared by 0 bases and J by 7 bases, with 11 bases between. This CDR3 has 14 residues. Germline CDR1 SGHDT, CDR2 YYEEEE. The CDR3 sequence: CASSLGVGANEQFF. The CDR3 DNA sequence: TGTGCCAGCAGCTTGGGCGTAGGGGCGAATGAGCAGTTCTTC.

J is TRBJ1-4 and V is TRBV29-1; D unclear. V lost 2 bases to trimming and J lost 5 bases, with 9 bases between them. The CDR3 loop spans 13 amino acids. The V gene's germline CDR1 is SQVTM and CDR2 ANQGSEA. CDR3 residues: CSVELGKNEKLFF. Written as DNA, the CDR3 is TGCAGCGTTGAATTGGGAAAGAATGAAAAACTGTTTTTT.

The chain joins TRBV19 to TRBJ1-2, with 10 bases lining up with TRBD1. The ends lost 8 bases at V and 7 bases at J; junction bases unmatched: 13. Germline CDR1 and CDR2: LNHDA and SQIVND (reference sequence). CDR3 length: 15 residues. The CDR3 here is CASSDRTGGKVGYTF. CDR3 in DNA: TGTGCCAGTTCGGACAGGACAGGGGGAAAGGTTGGCTACACCTTC.

The CDR3 reads CASSLGSGGGNQPQHF. The DNA of the CDR3 is TGTGCCAGCAGTTTAGGGTCAGGGGGCGGCAATCAGCCCCAGCATTTT. The gene calls are TRBV28 and TRBJ1-5, with 8 bases lining up with TRBD1. Trimming at V came to 2 bases and at J to 2 bases, leaving 5 bases not matched to a gene. The CDR3 is 16 residues long. Germline V gene sequence: CDR1 MDHEN, CDR2 SYDVKM.

The J gene is TRBJ1-1, the V gene TRBV28, with D perhaps TRBD1 (5 bases). Trimming left V 3 bases short and J 1 base short, with 12 bases between. The CDR3 has 15 residues. Germline V lookup: CDR1 MDHEN, CDR2 SYDVKM. The CDR3 spells CASSLQGDGNTEAFF. CDR3 nucleotides: TGTGCCAGCAGTTTGCAGGGCGACGGGAACACTGAAGCTTTCTTT.

V gene TRBV5-4 combines with J gene TRBJ2-3, with D perhaps assigned TRBD1 or TRBD2 (6 bases each). Germline V gives CDR1 SGHNT, CDR2 YYREEE (reference sequence). The V end was cut by 4 bases, the J end by 0 bases, with 15 bases between. The CDR3 loop spans 16 amino acids. As DNA, the CDR3 is TGTGCCAGCAGCCCCTCGAGGGGGGCTAGCACAGATACGCAGTATTTT. This encodes CASSPSRGASTDTQYF. Using reference TRBV5-4 and TRBJ2-3 for the parts outside the CDR3, the full variable domain is ETGVTQSPTHLIKTRGQQVTLRCSSQSGHNTVSWYQQALGQGPQFIFQYYREEENGRGNFPPRFSGLQFPNYSSELNVNALELDDSALYLCASSPSRGASTDTQYFGPGTRLTVL.

The chain is built from TRBV6-5 and TRBJ2-1, with 10 bases lining up with TRBD1. CDR1 and CDR2 (germline): MNHEY, SVGAGI. Germline trimming cut 2 bases from V and 6 bases from J; bases unmatched to any gene: 7. This CDR3 has 16 amino acids. The DNA for the CDR3 is TGTGCCAGCAGTTACACTCCGGGACAGGGGAGCAATGAGCAGTTCTTC. It codes for CASSYTPGQGSNEQFF.

The chain recombines TRBV19 with TRBJ1-5; D ambiguous. The CDR3 runs 17 residues. V was clipped by 6 bases and J by 2 bases, with 20 bases between them. CDR1 LNHDA and CDR2 SQIVND come from the germline V gene (reference sequence). The DNA of the CDR3 is TGTGCCAGTAGGTCGATGGGGATTGACGGAGGCAATCAGCCCCAGCATTTT. Its protein product is CASRSMGIDGGNQPQHF.

This clone was detected many times. V is TRBV14 and J is TRBJ2-3, with D possibly TRBD2 on 7 matching bases. Germline V gene data show CDR1 as SGHDN and CDR2 as FVKESK. Trimming took off 4 bases at V and 5 bases at J, with 16 bases between the two ends. This CDR3 has 15 amino acids. CDR3 sequence reads: CASSLGGGAKDTQYF. The CDR3 DNA reads as TGTGCCAGCAGCCTTGGAGGGGGGGCTAAAGATACGCAGTATTTT.

This chain connects TRBV6-1 to TRBJ1-4, with D tentatively TRBD1 (6 bases). V lost 6 bases to trimming and J lost 4 bases, with 15 bases between them. CDR3 length equals 15 residues. Germline V gene sequence: CDR1 MNHNS, CDR2 SASEGT. The CDR3 DNA is TGTGCCAGCAGGAACAATCGGGGGCTTAATGAAAAACTGTTTTTT. Translated: CASRNNRGLNEKLFF.

V is TRBV19 and J is TRBJ1-2; D is uncertain. The germline V gene has CDR1 LNHDA and CDR2 SQIVND (reference sequence). V lost 8 bases and J lost 1, with 8 bases in between. This CDR3 contains 12 residues. The CDR3 DNA follows: TGTGCCAGTTCGATCCTTAACTATGGCTACACCTTC. Encoded protein: CASSILNYGYTF. Together with reference TRBV19 and TRBJ1-2, the CDR3 gives the full variable domain: DGGITQSPKYLFRKEGQNVTLSCEQNLNHDAMYWYRQDPGQGLRLIYYSQIVNDFQKGDIAEGYSVSREKKESFPLTVTSAQKNPTAFYLCASSILNYGYTFGSGTRLTVV.

This clone has a handful of counts. CDR3 nucleotides: TGTGCCAGCACCCCGGAGGGGAAGAATTCACCCCTCCACTTT. Protein: CASTPEGKNSPLHF. V gene TRBV2 combines with J gene TRBJ1-6, with D tentatively TRBD1 (5 bases). V was pared by 7 bases and J by 7 bases, with 14 bases between. CDR1 and CDR2 from the germline V gene are SNHLY and FYNNEI. The CDR3 is 14 amino acids.

The chain employs TRBV11-1 and TRBJ2-3, with 7 bases aligning to TRBD1. Trimming removed 5 bases from V and 3 bases from J; junction bases left unmatched: 8. The CDR3 is 15 residues long. Germline V gives CDR1 SGHAT, CDR2 FQDESV (reference sequence). CDR3 bases: TGTGCCAGCAGCGAAGACAGGGTTGAAACAGATACGCAGTATTTT. As protein: CASSEDRVETDTQYF.

The chain employs TRBV5-3 and TRBJ1-2, with D perhaps matching TRBD1 (5 bases). TRBV5-3 is placed among ORFs of uncertain function. V dropped 4 bases and J dropped 8 bases, with 9 bases sitting between them. The CDR3 sequence is 11 residues long. CDR3 DNA sequence: TGTGCCAGAAGCCTAGGGGAAGGCTACACCTTC. It translates to CARSLGEGYTF.

The V gene is TRBV27, the J gene TRBJ2-1; D remains unclear. V dropped 2 bases and J dropped 0 bases, with 20 bases sitting between them. CDR3 length equals 19 residues. Per the germline V gene, CDR1 is MNHEY and CDR2 is SMNVEV (reference sequence). The chain's CDR3 is CASSLIALSVTSSYNEQFF. The CDR3 DNA is TGTGCCAGCAGTTTAATTGCGCTCAGTGTGACGAGCTCCTACAATGAGCAGTTCTTC.

The chain employs TRBV6-4 and TRBJ2-1, with TRBD2 matching 10 bases. Germline CDR1 is MRHNA and CDR2 is SNTAGT. With 2 bases clipped from V and 3 bases from J, the junction kept 4 bases outside the gene matches. The CDR3 is made up of 16 amino acids. The CDR3 region is CASSDTGLADYNEQFF. CDR3 DNA sequence: TGTGCCAGCAGTGACACAGGACTAGCGGACTACAATGAGCAGTTCTTC.

The V call is TRBV7-8, the J call TRBJ2-7; 7 nucleotides line up with TRBD2. In germline, CDR1 is SGHVS, CDR2 FQNEAQ. The CDR3 consists of 15 residues. Germline trimming cut 5 bases from V and 3 bases from J; bases unmatched to any gene: 10. CDR3 in amino acids: CASSLGEAGSYEQYF. CDR3 nucleotides: TGTGCCAGCAGCCTCGGGGAAGCGGGGAGCTACGAGCAGTACTTC.

For this clone: A read error may produce the germline difference seen at one junction end. This rearrangement joins TRBV7-8 to TRBJ2-7; possibly TRBD2 for D (6 bases). This CDR3 is 14 amino acids long. Germline V gene sequence: CDR1 SGHVS, CDR2 FQNEAQ. The CDR3 spells CASSLFPGNRERDF. DNA of the CDR3: TGTGCCAGCAGCTTATTCCCAGGCAATCGCGAGCGGGACTTC.

V is TRBV19 and J is TRBJ1-5, with D perhaps matching TRBD1 (5 bases). Germline V gives CDR1 LNHDA, CDR2 SQIVND (reference sequence). CDR3 length: 14 amino acids. V lost 8 bases and J lost 2, with 13 bases in between. The CDR3 reads CASDSRAGNQPQHF. The DNA for the CDR3 is TGTGCCAGTGATAGCAGGGCGGGCAATCAGCCCCAGCATTTT.

This clone was counted a single time. This chain uses TRBV19 with TRBJ1-2, with a tentative D call TRBD1 (6 bases). With 5 bases removed from V and 5 bases from J, the gap between germline ends came to 18 bases. This CDR3 comprises 15 residues. Germline V gene lookup returns CDR1 LNHDA and CDR2 SQIVND (reference sequence). The CDR3 reads CASSVTTGPLYGYTF. CDR3 nucleotides: TGTGCCAGTAGTGTAACGACAGGCCCTCTTTATGGCTACACCTTC.

This chain joins TRBV7-3 and TRBJ2-1, with 12 bases identical to TRBD2. The germline V gene encodes CDR1 SGHTA and CDR2 FQGTGA. The CDR3 sequence is 16 residues long. The ends lost 5 bases at V and 0 bases at J; junction bases unmatched: 2. The CDR3 loop is CASSPSGGASYNEQFF. For the CDR3, the DNA is TGTGCCAGCAGCCCTAGCGGGGGGGCCTCCTACAATGAGCAGTTCTTC.

The V and J genes are TRBV2 and TRBJ1-3; D call uncertain. Germline V gene data show CDR1 as SNHLY and CDR2 as FYNNEI. This CDR3 contains 17 residues. Trimming cost V 6 bases and J 0 bases, with 18 bases left between them. The CDR3 loop reads CASRPPGSRTSGNTIYF. CDR3 DNA: TGTGCCAGCAGGCCCCCGGGGAGTAGGACCTCTGGAAACACCATATATTTT.

The chain couples TRBV11-2 to TRBJ2-2; D may match TRBD1 or TRBD2 (6 bases each). CDR3 length: 16 amino acids. The V end lost 0 bases, the J end lost 4 bases, and 12 bases lay between the germline ends. The V gene's germline CDR1 is SGHAT and CDR2 FQNNGV. The CDR3 protein is CASSLDPGGITGELFF. Here the CDR3 DNA reads TGTGCCAGCAGCTTAGATCCCGGGGGCATCACCGGGGAGCTGTTTTTT.

The chain joins TRBV28 to TRBJ2-7, with D possibly TRBD1 on 6 matching bases. Germline values: CDR1 MDHEN, CDR2 SYDVKM. Trimming removed 6 bases at V and 5 bases at J, with 23 bases between. The CDR3 is 16 amino acids. The CDR3: CASSPTDPFTGHEQYF. The CDR3 DNA reads as TGTGCCAGCAGCCCCACTGACCCCTTCACAGGGCACGAGCAGTACTTC.

This chain uses TRBV4-1 with TRBJ2-2; perhaps TRBD2 as D (6 bases). Trimming cost V 3 bases and J 0 bases, with 11 bases left between them. This CDR3 has 16 amino acids. Germline CDR1 reads MGHRA; CDR2 reads YSYEKL. The CDR3 loop is CASSHLGLANTGELFF. CDR3 sequence (DNA): TGCGCCAGCAGCCATCTGGGACTGGCGAACACCGGGGAGCTGTTTTTT.

The rearrangement uses TRBV28 and TRBJ2-1; D may be TRBD2 (6 bases). The CDR3 contains 15 residues. V was shortened by 6 bases and J by 7 bases, with 19 bases between the two germline ends. Germline values: CDR1 MDHEN, CDR2 SYDVKM. CDR3 in DNA: TGTGCCAGCAGCCCCCGGGGGTCAAACACGAATGAGCAGTTCTTC. This sequence encodes CASSPRGSNTNEQFF. The complete variable domain, with remaining parts taken from reference TRBV28 and TRBJ2-1, reads DVKVTQSSRYLVKRTGEKVFLECVQDMDHENMFWYRQDPGLGLRLIYFSYDVKMKEKGDIPEGYSVSREKKERFSLILESASTNQTSMYLCASSPRGSNTNEQFFGPGTRLTVL.

The rearrangement links TRBV6-6 to TRBJ1-4; maybe TRBD1 (6 bases). This CDR3 is 15 amino acids long. The V end lost 6 bases, the J end lost 6 bases, and 17 bases lay between the germline ends. Looked up from germline, CDR1 is MNHNY and CDR2 is SVGAGI (reference sequence). Here the CDR3 reads CASSPAQGLYEKLFF. CDR3 in DNA: TGTGCCAGCAGCCCTGCACAGGGACTTTATGAAAAACTGTTTTTT.

This clone was counted only a few times. The chain carries TRBV5-6 and TRBJ1-1; 8 positions match TRBD1. Germline V gene lookup returns CDR1 SGHDT and CDR2 YYEEEE. The junction had 9 bases not matched to a gene; V was cut back by 4 bases and J by 4 bases. This CDR3 comprises 15 residues. The CDR3 spells CASSAYSGGGTEAFF. The CDR3 bases are TGTGCCAGCAGCGCATATTCAGGGGGCGGCACTGAAGCTTTCTTT.